The 10 T cell receptor beta chains below were found in one sample sequenced in a study of identical twins. TCRdb reprocessed the 5' RACE reads via MiXCR and lists one record per CDR3 protein. The sample comprises 600,000 to 850,000 distinct CDR3 sequences, 15% to 20% of which are singletons, and about 12% rests with the top ten. The same specimen was also included in a second study, on T cells expressing NK-cell markers.

Sample: PBMCs. Every receptor here comes from a woman under 30 in good health.

This clonotype was counted a few times. V usage is TRBV20-1 and J usage is TRBJ1-2; 7 bases fit TRBD1. J was trimmed by 8 bases and V by 0 bases; bases with no gene match: 6. The CDR3 sequence is 13 residues long. Germline V gives CDR1 DFQATT, CDR2 SNEGSKA (reference sequence). CDR3 protein: CSARDIQGGGYTF. The DNA of the CDR3 is TGCAGTGCTAGAGATATCCAGGGGGGCGGCTACACCTTC.

V usage is TRBV5-1 and J usage is TRBJ2-1, with D unresolved. V was cut by 0 bases and J by 10 bases, with 11 bases left in between. CDR3 size: 13 residues. Looked up from germline, CDR1 is SGHRS and CDR2 is YFSETQ. CDR3 residues: CASSLDDSMEQFF. Written as DNA, the CDR3 is TGCGCCAGCAGCTTGGATGATTCGATGGAGCAGTTCTTC.

This clonotype has just a few counts. The rearrangement joins TRBV7-9 to TRBJ1-6; maybe TRBD1 (5 bases). V was clipped by 5 bases and J by 7 bases, with 9 bases between them. This CDR3 region has 13 residues. CDR1 is SEHNR and CDR2 is FQNEAQ in the germline V gene (reference sequence). As DNA, the CDR3 is TGTGCCAGCAGCCGAGAGGGGAATTCACCCCTCCACTTT. It codes for CASSREGNSPLHF.

The table lists this clonotype with a few counts. The chain recombines TRBV7-3 with TRBJ2-2; no definite D call. CDR3 length: 15 amino acids. The germline gives CDR1 SGHTA, CDR2 FQGTGA. V was trimmed by 2 bases and J by 3 bases, leaving 10 bases between them. The CDR3 bases are TGTGCCAGCAGCTTAGCCCGAAGTGACACCGGGGAGCTGTTTTTT. This encodes CASSLARSDTGELFF.

The rearrangement links TRBV6-1 to TRBJ1-4, with 9 bases lining up with TRBD1. There are 15 residues in the CDR3. Per germline, CDR1 MNHNS and CDR2 SASEGT. J lost 4 bases, V lost 6 bases, and 6 bases had no gene match. The CDR3 reads CASRNRGRGNEKLFF. The CDR3 coding sequence is TGTGCCAGCAGGAACAGGGGGCGCGGTAATGAAAAACTGTTTTTT.

This chain joins TRBV7-8 and TRBJ1-1, with D perhaps TRBD1 (5 bases). This CDR3 has 14 amino acids. Trimming pared 5 bases from V and 7 bases from J, leaving 17 bases between. CDR1 is SGHVS and CDR2 is FQNEAQ in the germline V gene. CDR3 nucleotide sequence: TGTGCCAGCAGCCCACCTGGCGGGCAGGGTGAAGCTTTCTTT. Translated, it gives CASSPPGGQGEAFF.

This clonotype was seen only a few times. The J gene is TRBJ2-1, the V gene TRBV15, with D perhaps TRBD1 (5 bases). Germline V gene sequence: CDR1 LNHNV, CDR2 YYDKDF (reference sequence). V was clipped by 4 bases and J by 2 bases, with 12 bases between them. The CDR3 has 15 amino acids. The CDR3 loop is CATSIQDTPYNEQFF. In DNA, the CDR3 is TGTGCCACCAGCATTCAGGACACCCCCTACAATGAGCAGTTCTTC.

Here the CDR3 reads CASSLDSNGELFF. CDR3 bases: TGCGCCAGCAGCTTAGACTCGAACGGGGAGCTGTTTTTT. The chain links TRBV5-1 to TRBJ2-2; no firm D call. CDR3 size: 13 residues. CDR1 SGHRS and CDR2 YFSETQ come from the germline V gene. Trimming took 2 bases from V and 7 from J, leaving 9 bases between them. Drawing the rest from reference TRBV5-1 and TRBJ2-2, the complete variable domain is KAGVTQTPRYLIKTRGQQVTLSCSPISGHRSVSWYQQTPGQGLQFLFEYFSETQRNKGNFPGRFSGRQFSNSRSEMNVSTLELGDSALYLCASSLDSNGELFFGEGSRLTVL.

CDR3 coding DNA: TGTGCCAGCAGCGTAGCCAACAGCGGCGGCGAGCAGTACTTC. This sequence encodes CASSVANSGGEQYF. This rearrangement joins TRBV9 to TRBJ2-7; possibly TRBD2 for D (5 bases). Per the germline V gene, CDR1 is SGDLS and CDR2 is YYNGEE. V was pared by 0 bases and J by 6 bases, with 13 bases between. The CDR3 is made up of 14 amino acids.

This clonotype turned up a few times. The chain couples TRBV6-2 or TRBV6-3 to TRBJ2-3; the D gene is possibly TRBD2 (6 bases). Trimming shortened V by 2 bases and J by 1 base, and 16 bases separated the two germline ends. Looked up from germline, CDR1 is MNHEY and CDR2 is SVGEGT. The CDR3 extends over 17 amino acids. CDR3 amino acids: CASSYPTTGSGTDTQYF. The DNA for the CDR3 is TGTGCCAGCAGTTACCCCACTACCGGGAGTGGCACAGATACGCAGTATTTT.